One and the same sample provided the 24 T cell receptor beta chains below, sequenced in a study of control samples from healthy donors and cancer patients. Assay: immunoSEQ multiplex PCR; the TCRdb copy retains only in-frame clones and omits some. The data show about 270,000 clones, over 75% seen once. Sequencing input: PBMCs. The source is a woman aged 60-70 years with lung cancer.

The rearrangement uses TRBV3-1 (or the pseudogene TRBV3-2) and TRBJ2-5, with 7 bases lining up with TRBD2. Germline V CDR1 and CDR2: LGHDT, YNNKEL (reference sequence). The V and J ends lost 1 base and 2 bases, in that order; junction bases with no gene match: 7. The CDR3 consists of 16 residues. CDR3: CASSQGLAAPQETQYF. DNA of the CDR3: TGTGCCAGCAGCCAAGGACTAGCAGCCCCACAAGAGACCCAGTACTTC.

The chain carries TRBV19 and TRBJ1-2; TRBD1 might be the D (5 bases). Trimming shortened V by 3 bases and J by 0 bases, and 11 bases separated the two germline ends. The CDR3 is 15 residues long. Germline V gives CDR1 LNHDA, CDR2 SQIVND (reference sequence). CDR3 in amino acids: CASSIGAGTNYGYTF. CDR3 coding DNA: TGTGCCAGTAGTATTGGGGCAGGGACTAACTATGGCTACACCTTC.

V is TRBV7-3 and J is TRBJ1-1, with D unclear. V lost 2 bases and J lost 5, with 9 bases in between. The CDR3 is made up of 13 amino acids. The germline V gene encodes CDR1 SGHTA and CDR2 FQGTGA. CDR3 in amino acids: CASSLFEGTEAFF. DNA for the CDR3: TGTGCCAGCAGCTTATTCGAGGGAACTGAAGCTTTCTTT. Combining the CDR3 with reference TRBV7-3 and TRBJ1-1 gives the whole variable domain GAGVSQTPSNKVTEKGKYVELRCDPISGHTALYWYRQSLGQGPEFLIYFQGTGAADDSGLPNDRFFAVRPEGSVSTLKIQRTERGDSAVYLCASSLFEGTEAFFGQGTRLTVV.

CDR3: CASSQATANSPLHF. The CDR3 coding sequence is TGTGCCAGCAGCCAAGCAACAGCAAATTCACCCCTCCACTTT. The genes are TRBV3-1 (or the pseudogene TRBV3-2) and TRBJ1-6; D is uncertain. V was clipped by 1 base and J by 7 bases, with 8 bases between them. The CDR3 loop spans 14 amino acids. CDR1 is LGHDT, CDR2 YNNKEL, per germline (reference sequence).

The chain is built from TRBV3-1 (or the pseudogene TRBV3-2) and TRBJ2-7; D is unclear. Looked up from germline, CDR1 is LGHDT and CDR2 is YNNKEL (reference sequence). The CDR3 sequence is 15 residues long. Trimming stripped 1 base from V and 0 bases from J, with 10 bases between. In DNA, the CDR3 is TGTGCCAGCAGCCAAGGAATCTCAGCCTCCTACGAGCAGTACTTC. It specifies CASSQGISASYEQYF.

This clone has just a few counts. The chain employs TRBV4-1 and TRBJ1-4, with 9 bases matching TRBD1. The CDR3 length is 15 residues. Trimming took 5 bases from V and 4 from J; bases not matched to a gene: 5. Germline V gives CDR1 MGHRA, CDR2 YSYEKL. The CDR3 region has the DNA TGCGCCAGCAGCGCCCGGACAGGGGTTAATGAAAAACTGTTTTTT. It yields the protein CASSARTGVNEKLFF.

J is TRBJ2-2 and V is TRBV2; 10 bases are a match to TRBD1. V dropped 6 bases and J dropped 2; count of bases not matched to a gene: 3. Looked up from germline, CDR1 is SNHLY and CDR2 is FYNNEI. The CDR3 spans 15 residues. CDR3 coding DNA: TGTGCCAGCAGGAGGGACAGGGGAAACACCGGGGAGCTGTTTTTT. Its translation is CASRRDRGNTGELFF.

This clone came up once. V and J are TRBV5-1 and TRBJ1-1; D unresolved. The ends were cut back, 3 bases at V and 2 bases at J, with 11 bases in the middle. CDR1 and CDR2 (germline): SGHRS, YFSETQ. The CDR3 length is 14 residues. CDR3 in amino acids: CASSSSARNTEAFF. In DNA form, the CDR3 reads TGCGCCAGCAGCTCGTCCGCTCGAAACACTGAAGCTTTCTTT.

The gene calls are TRBV20-1 and TRBJ2-5; maybe TRBD2 (5 bases). Trimming took off 7 bases at V and 7 bases at J, with 13 bases between the two ends. The CDR3 runs 11 residues. The germline V gene encodes CDR1 DFQATT and CDR2 SNEGSKA (reference sequence). This CDR3 reads CSVRGAVTQYF. CDR3 sequence (DNA): TGCAGTGTCCGGGGAGCGGTGACCCAGTACTTC.

J is TRBJ2-6 and V is TRBV7-2, with D hard to call. Germline CDR1 is SGHTA and CDR2 is FQGNSA. The CDR3 runs 14 residues. Trimming took off 7 bases at V and 1 base at J, with 8 bases between the two ends. The CDR3, as DNA: TGTGCCAGCAAACGTCCTTCTGGGGCCAACGTCCTGACTTTC. Protein sequence: CASKRPSGANVLTF.

J is TRBJ1-6 and V is TRBV24-1; TRBD1 might be the D (5 bases). Germline V lookup: CDR1 KGHDR, CDR2 SFDVKD. The CDR3 is 15 amino acids. V lost 3 bases and J lost 5, with 10 bases in between. The CDR3, as DNA: TGTGCCACCAGTGATCCGGGACCCCATAATTCACCCCTCCACTTT. Translation gives CATSDPGPHNSPLHF.

This chain uses TRBV29-1 with TRBJ2-7, with TRBD2 matching over 7 bases. The V gene's germline CDR1 is SQVTM and CDR2 ANQGSEA. The J segment lost 6 bases and the V segment lost 5 bases, leaving 13 bases of the junction unmatched. The CDR3 is 14 residues long. CDR3 loop: CSVLRGTTGGEQYF. Written as DNA, the CDR3 is TGCAGCGTTCTTCGGGGCACTACGGGGGGCGAGCAGTACTTC.

The V call is TRBV18, the J call TRBJ2-7; 12 bases map to TRBD2. There are 16 residues in the CDR3. Germline CDR1 is KGHSH and CDR2 is LQKENI. Trimming took 3 bases from V and 4 from J; bases not matched to a gene: 7. The CDR3 bases are TGTGCCAGCTCACCCTCGACTAGCGGGAGATGGTACGAGCAGTACTTC. This codes for CASSPSTSGRWYEQYF.

Only a few counts were recorded for this clone. The chain's CDR3 is CASTLNSYNSPLHF. DNA for the CDR3: TGTGCCAGCACGCTGAACTCCTATAATTCACCCCTCCACTTT. The V and J genes are TRBV28 and TRBJ1-6, with D unresolved. This CDR3 is built from 14 residues. Germline V gene data show CDR1 as MDHEN and CDR2 as SYDVKM. V lost 7 bases and J lost 0, with 7 bases in between.

J is TRBJ2-1 and V is TRBV27, with D possibly being TRBD1 (6 bases). Germline loops: CDR1 MNHEY, CDR2 SMNVEV (reference sequence). Trimming shortened V by 1 base and J by 6 bases, and 19 bases separated the two germline ends. The CDR3 extends over 17 amino acids. The CDR3 sequence: CASSLFGYGGRSNEQFF. The CDR3 coding sequence is TGTGCCAGCAGTTTATTCGGTTATGGGGGCAGGAGCAATGAGCAGTTCTTC.

Only a few counts were recorded for this clone. For the CDR3, the DNA is TGTGCCAGTAGTTGGGGCTCCGGGTCCACTGAAGCTTTCTTT. Amino acids: CASSWGSGSTEAFF. The V call is TRBV19, the J call TRBJ1-1; D may be TRBD1 (5 bases). V lost 5 bases to trimming and J lost 4 bases, with 14 bases between them. The CDR3 covers 14 residues. Germline lookup yields CDR1 LNHDA and CDR2 SQIVND (reference sequence).

A note on this clone: Other DNA sequences from this sample encode an identical CDR3 as well. This chain joins TRBV19 and TRBJ1-3; D remains ambiguous. Trimming cost V 7 bases and J 2 bases, with 12 bases left between them. This CDR3 comprises 14 residues. Germline V CDR1 and CDR2: LNHDA, SQIVND (reference sequence). CDR3 residues: CASTSIGAGNTIYF. CDR3 nucleotides: TGTGCCAGTACGTCGATTGGAGCTGGAAACACCATATATTTT.

The CDR3: CASSLDRGTNTEAFF. The CDR3 bases are TGTGCCAGCAGCTTAGATAGGGGGACGAACACTGAAGCTTTCTTT. The chain links TRBV11-2 to TRBJ1-1; possibly TRBD1 for D (6 bases). The CDR3 sequence is 15 residues long. V shed 0 bases and J shed 1 base, with 9 bases lying between them. The germline V gene encodes CDR1 SGHAT and CDR2 FQNNGV. Drawing the rest from reference TRBV11-2 and TRBJ1-1, the complete variable domain is EAGVAQSPRYKIIEKRQSVAFWCNPISGHATLYWYQQILGQGPKLLIQFQNNGVVDDSQLPKDRFSAERLKGVDSTLKIQPAKLEDSAVYLCASSLDRGTNTEAFFGQGTRLTVV.

This chain links TRBV27 with TRBJ1-4; no clear D gene. Trimming cost V 6 bases and J 8 bases, with 19 bases left between them. Looked up from germline, CDR1 is MNHEY and CDR2 is SMNVEV (reference sequence). This CDR3 comprises 15 residues. This CDR3 reads CASRSKGIGGEKLFF. In DNA, the CDR3 is TGTGCCAGCAGGTCCAAGGGTATCGGAGGAGAAAAACTGTTTTTT.

Points on this clone: A read error may produce the germline difference seen at one junction end. V gene TRBV12-5 combines with J gene TRBJ1-5; 12 bases align to TRBD1. CDR3 length: 16 residues. Germline CDR1 LGHNT, CDR2 FRNRAP. The chain's CDR3 is CASGLGDRGLYQPQHF. The CDR3 DNA reads TGTGCTAGTGGCTTGGGGGACAGGGGGCTTTATCAGCCCCAGCATTTT. The whole variable domain, remainder taken from reference TRBV12-5 and TRBJ1-5, is DARVTQTPRHKVTEMGQEVTMRCQPILGHNTVFWYRQTMMQGLELLAYFRNRAPLDDSGMPKDRFSAEMPDATLATLKIQPSEPRDSAVYFCASGLGDRGLYQPQHFGDGTRLSIL.

CDR3 nucleotides: TGTGCCAGCAGCGCCCAGACAGGGGGAAGTGAAAAACTGTTTTTT. Translation: CASSAQTGGSEKLFF. The V call is TRBV11-1, the J call TRBJ1-4; 9 bases are a match to TRBD1. The CDR3 totals 15 residues. Looked up from germline, CDR1 is SGHAT and CDR2 is FQDESV (reference sequence). The V and J ends lost 5 bases and 7 bases, in that order; junction bases with no gene match: 8.

The chain is built from TRBV20-1 and TRBJ1-2; D is unresolved. This CDR3 is 11 amino acids long. Trimming shortened V by 7 bases and J by 2 bases, and 8 bases separated the two germline ends. In germline, CDR1 is DFQATT, CDR2 SNEGSKA (reference sequence). This CDR3 reads CSDRQNYGYTF. The CDR3 DNA is TGCAGTGATCGGCAGAACTATGGCTACACCTTC.

This clone was seen a few times. The V gene is TRBV18, the J gene TRBJ1-5, with D unclear. Germline loops: CDR1 KGHSH, CDR2 LQKENI. The CDR3 covers 14 residues. The V gene lost 5 bases and the J gene lost 0 bases, with 8 bases spanning the gap. The CDR3 bases are TGTGCCAGCTCAACCGGGTCTAGCAATCAGCCCCAGCATTTT. It specifies CASSTGSSNQPQHF. Variable domain in full (rest from reference TRBV18 and TRBJ1-5): NAGVMQNPRHLVRRRGQEARLRCSPMKGHSHVYWYRQLPEEGLKFMVYLQKENIIDESGMPKERFSAEFPKEGPSILRIQQVVRGDSAAYFCASSTGSSNQPQHFGDGTRLSIL.

J is TRBJ2-2 and V is TRBV4-1; D may be TRBD1 or TRBD2 (5 bases each). V lost 3 bases and J lost 4, with 18 bases in between. Germline lookup yields CDR1 MGHRA and CDR2 YSYEKL. CDR3 length equals 17 residues. For the CDR3, the DNA is TGCGCCAGCAGCCACGAGGGGCCGAACCTTATCACCGGGGAGCTGTTTTTT. This translates into CASSHEGPNLITGELFF.